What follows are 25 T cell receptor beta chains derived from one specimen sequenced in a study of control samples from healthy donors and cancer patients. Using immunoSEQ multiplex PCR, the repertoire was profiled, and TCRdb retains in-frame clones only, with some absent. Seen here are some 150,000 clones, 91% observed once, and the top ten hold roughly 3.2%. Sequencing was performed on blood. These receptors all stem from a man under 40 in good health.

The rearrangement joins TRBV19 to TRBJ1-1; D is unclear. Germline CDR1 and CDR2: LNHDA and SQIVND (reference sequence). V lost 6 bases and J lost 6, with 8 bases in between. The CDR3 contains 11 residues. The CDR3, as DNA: TGTGCCAGTAGAGTTACCTCTGAAGCTTTCTTT. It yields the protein CASRVTSEAFF.

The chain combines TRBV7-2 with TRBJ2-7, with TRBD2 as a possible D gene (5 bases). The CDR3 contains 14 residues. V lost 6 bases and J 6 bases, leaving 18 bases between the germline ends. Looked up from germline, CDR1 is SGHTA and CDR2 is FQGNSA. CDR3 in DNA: TGTGCCAGCAGTACCGGGATAATCCCTATCGAGCAGTACTTC. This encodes CASSTGIIPIEQYF.

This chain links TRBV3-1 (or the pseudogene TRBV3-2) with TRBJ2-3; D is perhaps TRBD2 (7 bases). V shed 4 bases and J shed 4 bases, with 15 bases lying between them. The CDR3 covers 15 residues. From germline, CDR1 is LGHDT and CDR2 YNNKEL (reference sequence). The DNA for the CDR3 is TGTGCCAGCAGCCCGGGGGCGGGGGCCTCAGATACGCAGTATTTT. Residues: CASSPGAGASDTQYF.

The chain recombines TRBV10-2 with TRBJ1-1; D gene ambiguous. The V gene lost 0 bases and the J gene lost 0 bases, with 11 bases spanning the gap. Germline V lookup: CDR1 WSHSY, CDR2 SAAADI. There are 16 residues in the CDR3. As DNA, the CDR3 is TGCGCCAGCAGTGAGTCGGGAGGGTTCATGAACACTGAAGCTTTCTTT. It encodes CASSESGGFMNTEAFF.

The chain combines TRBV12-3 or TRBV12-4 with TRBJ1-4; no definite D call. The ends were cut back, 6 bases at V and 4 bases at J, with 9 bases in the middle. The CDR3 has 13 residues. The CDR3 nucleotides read TGTGCCAGCAGCCCCCGCCGTAATGAAAAACTGTTTTTT. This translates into CASSPRRNEKLFF.

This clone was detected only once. Written as DNA, the CDR3 is TGTGCCAGCACTGACAGGTCGAGGAACACTGAAGCTTTCTTT. This translates into CASTDRSRNTEAFF. The rearrangement joins TRBV27 to TRBJ1-1; a weak D match, TRBD1 (6 bases). CDR1 MNHEY and CDR2 SMNVEV come from the germline V gene (reference sequence). This CDR3 comprises 14 residues. Deletions cut 7 bases from V and 1 base from J, with 13 bases between.

CDR3 sequence reads: CSVLQGRGEAFF. In nucleotides, the CDR3 is TGCAGCGTCCTACAGGGGAGGGGTGAAGCTTTCTTT. This rearrangement joins TRBV29-1 to TRBJ1-1; 7 bases map to TRBD1. Germline V lookup: CDR1 SQVTM, CDR2 ANQGSEA. The CDR3 is 12 residues long. V lost 6 bases to trimming and J lost 7 bases; unmatched junction nucleotides: 8.

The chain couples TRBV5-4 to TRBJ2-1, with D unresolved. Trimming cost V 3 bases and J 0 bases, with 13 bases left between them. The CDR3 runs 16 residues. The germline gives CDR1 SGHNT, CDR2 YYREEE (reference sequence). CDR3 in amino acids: CASSSWATSSYNEQFF. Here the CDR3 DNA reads TGTGCCAGCAGCTCGTGGGCCACCAGCTCCTACAATGAGCAGTTCTTC.

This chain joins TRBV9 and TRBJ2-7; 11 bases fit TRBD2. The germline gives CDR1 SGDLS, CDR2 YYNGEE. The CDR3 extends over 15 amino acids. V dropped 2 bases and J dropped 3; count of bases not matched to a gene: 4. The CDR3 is CASSVSGGAGYEQYF. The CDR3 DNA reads TGTGCCAGCAGCGTTAGCGGGGGGGCGGGCTACGAGCAGTACTTC.

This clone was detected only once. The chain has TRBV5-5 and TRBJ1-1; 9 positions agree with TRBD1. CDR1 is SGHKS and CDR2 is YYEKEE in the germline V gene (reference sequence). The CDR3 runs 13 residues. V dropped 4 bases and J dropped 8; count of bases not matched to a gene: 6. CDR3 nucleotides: TGTGCCAGCAGCCCTACGGACAGGGGAGAAGCTTTCTTT. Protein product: CASSPTDRGEAFF.

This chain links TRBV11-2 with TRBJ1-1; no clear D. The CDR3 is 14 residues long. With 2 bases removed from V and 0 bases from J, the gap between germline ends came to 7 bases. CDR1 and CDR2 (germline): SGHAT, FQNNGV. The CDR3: CASSLQAMNTEAFF. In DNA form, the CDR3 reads TGTGCCAGCAGCTTACAAGCCATGAACACTGAAGCTTTCTTT.

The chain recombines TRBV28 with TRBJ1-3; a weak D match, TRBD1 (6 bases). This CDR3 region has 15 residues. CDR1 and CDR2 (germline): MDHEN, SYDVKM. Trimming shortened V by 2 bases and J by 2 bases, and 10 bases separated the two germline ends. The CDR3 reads CASSLVRGAGNTIYF. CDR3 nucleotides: TGTGCCAGCAGTTTAGTCAGGGGCGCTGGAAACACCATATATTTT.

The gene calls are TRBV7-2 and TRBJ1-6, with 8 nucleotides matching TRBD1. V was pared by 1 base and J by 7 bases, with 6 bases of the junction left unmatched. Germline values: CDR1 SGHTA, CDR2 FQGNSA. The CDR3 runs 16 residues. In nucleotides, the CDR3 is TGTGCCAGCAGCTTAGTGCCCGGACAGGGAAATTCACCCCTCCACTTT. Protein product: CASSLVPGQGNSPLHF.

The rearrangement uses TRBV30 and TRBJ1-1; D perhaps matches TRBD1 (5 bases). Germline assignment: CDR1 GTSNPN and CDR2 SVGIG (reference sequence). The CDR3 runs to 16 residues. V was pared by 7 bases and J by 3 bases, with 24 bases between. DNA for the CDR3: TGTGCCTCATGGAGTGTCGCAGGGCCGAGGTACACTGAAGCTTTCTTT. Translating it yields CASWSVAGPRYTEAFF.

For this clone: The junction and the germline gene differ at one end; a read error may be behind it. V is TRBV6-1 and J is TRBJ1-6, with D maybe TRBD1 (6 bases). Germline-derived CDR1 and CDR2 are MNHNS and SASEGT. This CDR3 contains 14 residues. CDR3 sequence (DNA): TGTGCCAACAGTGAAGCGGGGGGCTATTCACCCCTCCACTTT. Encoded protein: CANSEAGGYSPLHF.

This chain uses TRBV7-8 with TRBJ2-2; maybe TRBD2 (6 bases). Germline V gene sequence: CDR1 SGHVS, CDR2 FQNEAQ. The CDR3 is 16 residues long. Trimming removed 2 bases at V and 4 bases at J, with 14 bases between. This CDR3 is CASSLKAGSGTGELFF. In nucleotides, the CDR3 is TGTGCCAGCAGCTTAAAAGCCGGGAGTGGCACCGGGGAGCTGTTTTTT.

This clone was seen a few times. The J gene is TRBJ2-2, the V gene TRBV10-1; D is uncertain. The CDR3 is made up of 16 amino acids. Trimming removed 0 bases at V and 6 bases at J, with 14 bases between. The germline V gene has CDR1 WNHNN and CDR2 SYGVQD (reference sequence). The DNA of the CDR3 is TGCGCCAGCAGTGAGTCGGGTTCGCTGGTCCCCGGGGAGCTGTTTTTT. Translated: CASSESGSLVPGELFF.

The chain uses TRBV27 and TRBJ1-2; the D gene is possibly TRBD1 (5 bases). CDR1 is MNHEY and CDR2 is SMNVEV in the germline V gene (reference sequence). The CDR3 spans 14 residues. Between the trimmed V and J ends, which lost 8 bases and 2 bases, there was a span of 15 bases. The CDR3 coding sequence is TGTGCCAGCCGTGTTGGGACCCAGAACTATGGCTACACCTTC. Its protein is CASRVGTQNYGYTF.

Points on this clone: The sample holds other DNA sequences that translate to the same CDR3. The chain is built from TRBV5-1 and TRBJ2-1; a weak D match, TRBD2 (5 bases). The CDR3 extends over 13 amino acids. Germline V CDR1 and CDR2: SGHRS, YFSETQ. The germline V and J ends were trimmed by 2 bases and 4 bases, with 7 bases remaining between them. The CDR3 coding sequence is TGCGCCAGCAGCTTAGGGAGTTACAATGAGCAGTTCTTC. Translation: CASSLGSYNEQFF.

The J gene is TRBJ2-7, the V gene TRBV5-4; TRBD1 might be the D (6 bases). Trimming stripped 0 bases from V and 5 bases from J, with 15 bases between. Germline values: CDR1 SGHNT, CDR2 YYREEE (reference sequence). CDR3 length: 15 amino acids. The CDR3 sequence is CASSLALGAVDEQYF. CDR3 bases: TGTGCCAGCAGCTTGGCCTTGGGGGCCGTTGACGAGCAGTACTTC.

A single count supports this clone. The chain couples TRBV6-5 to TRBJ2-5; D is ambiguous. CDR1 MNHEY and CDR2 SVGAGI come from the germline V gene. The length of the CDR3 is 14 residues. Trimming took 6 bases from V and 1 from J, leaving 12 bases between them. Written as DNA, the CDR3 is TGTGCCAGCAGGCATTCATCTTTCCAAGAGACCCAGTACTTC. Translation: CASRHSSFQETQYF.

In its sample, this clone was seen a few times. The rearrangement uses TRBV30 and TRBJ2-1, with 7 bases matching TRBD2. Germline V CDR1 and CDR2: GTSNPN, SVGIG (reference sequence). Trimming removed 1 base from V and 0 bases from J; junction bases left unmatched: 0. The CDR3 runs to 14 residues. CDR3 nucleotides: TGTGCCTGGAGTGGCGGGAGCTCCTACAATGAGCAGTTCTTC. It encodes CAWSGGSSYNEQFF.

The CDR3 is CASSLGPWGGLSNQPQHF. The DNA for the CDR3 is TGTGCCAGCAGCTTGGGCCCTTGGGGGGGACTTAGCAATCAGCCCCAGCATTTT. V and J are TRBV5-6 and TRBJ1-5; TRBD1 is a possible D gene (5 bases). The length of the CDR3 is 18 residues. CDR1 is SGHDT and CDR2 is YYEEEE in the germline V gene. V was clipped by 0 bases and J by 0 bases, with 16 bases between them. The variable domain in full, with the rest retrieved from reference TRBV5-6 and TRBJ1-5, is DAGVTQSPTHLIKTRGQQVTLRCSPKSGHDTVSWYQQALGQGPQFIFQYYEEEERQRGNFPDRFSGHQFPNYSSELNVNALLLGDSALYLCASSLGPWGGLSNQPQHFGDGTRLSIL.

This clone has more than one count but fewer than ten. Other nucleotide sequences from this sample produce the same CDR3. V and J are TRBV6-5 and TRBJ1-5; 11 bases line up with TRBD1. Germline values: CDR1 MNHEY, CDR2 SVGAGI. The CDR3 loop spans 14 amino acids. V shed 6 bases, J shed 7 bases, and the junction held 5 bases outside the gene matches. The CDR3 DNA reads TGTGCCAGCAGAGGGACAGGGGGTGGCCAGCCCCAGCATTTT. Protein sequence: CASRGTGGGQPQHF.

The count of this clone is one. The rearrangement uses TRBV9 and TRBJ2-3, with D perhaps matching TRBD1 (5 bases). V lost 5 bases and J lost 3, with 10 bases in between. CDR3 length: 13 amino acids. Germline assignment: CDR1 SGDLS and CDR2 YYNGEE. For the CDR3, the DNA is TGTGCCAGCAGGGTAACAGGTACAGATACGCAGTATTTT. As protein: CASRVTGTDTQYF. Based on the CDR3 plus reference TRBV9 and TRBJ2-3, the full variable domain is DSGVTQTPKHLITATGQRVTLRCSPRSGDLSVYWYQQSLDQGLQFLIQYYNGEERAKGNILERFSAQQFPDLHSELNLSSLELGDSALYFCASRVTGTDTQYFGPGTRLTVL.